A single sample gave rise to the 12 T cell receptor beta chains below, sequenced in a study of T cells in Graves' hyperthyroidism and ophthalmopathy. Amplified TCR beta CDR3 regions derived from RNA transcripts. First-round RT-PCR with HTBI primers amplified the TCR CDR3 region. TCRdb processed the multiplex PCR reads anew with MiXCR; each CDR3 protein has one entry. The table lists approximately 380,000 distinct CDR3 sequences, 11% to 15% of them singletons. Sequenced sample: blood. These TCRs come from a man aged 50 to 59 with Graves' ophthalmopathy.

This clonotype has only a few counts. J is TRBJ2-3 and V is TRBV5-5; the D gene is possibly TRBD1 (5 bases). The CDR3 contains 15 residues. From germline, CDR1 is SGHKS and CDR2 YYEKEE (reference sequence). Deletions cut 2 bases from V and 3 bases from J, with 13 bases between. The CDR3 DNA is TGTGCCAGCAGCTTTCGGGCAGGGATGACAGATACGCAGTATTTT. It translates to CASSFRAGMTDTQYF.

In this sample, this clonotype turned up many times. The chain links TRBV30 to TRBJ2-7; a weak D match, TRBD2 (5 bases). Deletions cut 2 bases from V and 9 bases from J, with 14 bases between. Germline assignment: CDR1 GTSNPN and CDR2 SVGIG (reference sequence). The CDR3 totals 12 residues. The CDR3 loop is CAWSRTEGRQYF. Written as DNA, the CDR3 is TGTGCCTGGAGTCGAACAGAGGGTCGGCAGTACTTC. The complete variable domain, with remaining parts taken from reference TRBV30 and TRBJ2-7, reads SQTIHQWPATLVQPVGSPLSLECTVEGTSNPNLYWYRQAAGRGLQLLFYSVGIGQISSEVPQNLSASRPQDRQFILSSKKLLLSDSGFYLCAWSRTEGRQYFGPGTRLTVT.

This clonotype was detected many times. J is TRBJ1-1 and V is TRBV3-1; a possible D gene is TRBD1 (6 bases). The V gene's germline CDR1 is LGHDT and CDR2 YNNKEL (reference sequence). V was shortened by 1 base and J by 5 bases, with 11 bases between the two germline ends. The CDR3 sequence is 14 residues long. The CDR3 reads CASSQVQGLTEAFF. The CDR3 nucleotides read TGTGCCAGCAGCCAAGTTCAGGGGCTGACTGAAGCTTTCTTT. Drawing the rest from reference TRBV3-1 and TRBJ1-1, the complete variable domain is DTAVSQTPKYLVTQMGNDKSIKCEQNLGHDTMYWYKQDSKKFLKIMFSYNNKELIINETVPNRFSPKSPDKAHLNLHINSLELGDSAVYFCASSQVQGLTEAFFGQGTRLTVV.

The sample holds many counts of this clonotype. V usage is TRBV20-1 and J usage is TRBJ2-2; D not certain. This CDR3 has 15 residues. V was pared by 1 base and J by 7 bases, with 16 bases between. CDR1 is DFQATT and CDR2 is SNEGSKA in the germline V gene (reference sequence). In DNA form, the CDR3 reads TGCAGTGCTAGAGTGTTTCCGGGCTACAACGGGGAGCTGTTTTTT. It is translated as CSARVFPGYNGELFF.

V usage is TRBV5-4 and J usage is TRBJ1-6, with TRBD1 matching over 7 bases. V was clipped by 1 base and J by 9 bases; unmatched bases: 13. The CDR3 extends over 17 amino acids. Germline V gene sequence: CDR1 SGHNT, CDR2 YYREEE (reference sequence). The CDR3 loop is CASSLFRGGEFTSPLHF. The CDR3 DNA is TGTGCCAGCAGCTTGTTTAGAGGGGGCGAGTTTACTTCACCCCTCCACTTT. The full variable domain, rest sourced from reference TRBV5-4 and TRBJ1-6, is ETGVTQSPTHLIKTRGQQVTLRCSSQSGHNTVSWYQQALGQGPQFIFQYYREEENGRGNFPPRFSGLQFPNYSSELNVNALELDDSALYLCASSLFRGGEFTSPLHFGNGTRLTVT.

The sample holds many counts of this clonotype. This chain connects TRBV9 to TRBJ2-3; 15 bases line up with TRBD2. V dropped 2 bases and J dropped 5; count of bases not matched to a gene: 9. From germline, CDR1 is SGDLS and CDR2 YYNGEE. The CDR3 totals 18 residues. The DNA of the CDR3 is TGTGCCAGCAGCGTTACACCGGGACTAGCGGGAGGTGAAGATACGCAGTATTTT. Translation: CASSVTPGLAGGEDTQYF.

The table lists this clonotype with many counts. The chain uses TRBV9 and TRBJ1-3; no firm D call. Per germline, CDR1 SGDLS and CDR2 YYNGEE. V was pared by 4 bases and J by 3 bases, with 8 bases between. The CDR3 totals 13 residues. The CDR3: CASSLPGGNTIYF. Here the CDR3 DNA reads TGTGCCAGCAGCCTCCCTGGTGGAAACACCATATATTTT.

This clonotype was seen at least ten times. The chain has TRBV29-1 and TRBJ2-3; D remains ambiguous. Germline assignment: CDR1 SQVTM and CDR2 ANQGSEA. CDR3 length: 11 amino acids. Trimming took off 3 bases at V and 4 bases at J, with 5 bases between the two ends. CDR3 nucleotides: TGCAGCGTTGAGTTTGCAGATACGCAGTATTTT. Encoded protein: CSVEFADTQYF.

This clonotype came up a few times. The rearrangement joins TRBV9 to TRBJ2-7; the match to TRBD2 covers 7 bases. Germline-derived CDR1 and CDR2 are SGDLS and YYNGEE. J lost 3 bases, V lost 3 bases, and 6 bases had no gene match. CDR3 length: 14 residues. Written as DNA, the CDR3 is TGTGCCAGCAGCGCCGGGCCTAGCGGCTACGAGCAGTACTTC. Protein product: CASSAGPSGYEQYF.

This clonotype was detected ten times or more. The rearrangement joins TRBV28 to TRBJ2-7, with D maybe TRBD2 (7 bases). This CDR3 region has 15 residues. Germline CDR1 and CDR2: MDHEN and SYDVKM. Trimming stripped 7 bases from V and 5 bases from J, with 21 bases between. The CDR3 reads CASTQIGGAINEQYF. In DNA, the CDR3 is TGTGCCAGCACTCAAATTGGGGGGGCGATCAACGAGCAGTACTTC.

This clonotype showed up many times. The V and J genes are TRBV14 and TRBJ2-7; D ambiguous. The CDR3 contains 14 residues. The ends were cut back, 1 base at V and 3 bases at J, with 10 bases in the middle. Germline V lookup: CDR1 SGHDN, CDR2 FVKESK. The CDR3 DNA is TGTGCCAGCAGCCAAGTGAATATAGACTACGAGCAGTACTTC. Translating it yields CASSQVNIDYEQYF.

This rearrangement joins TRBV12-3 or TRBV12-4 to TRBJ2-1; 7 bases are a match to TRBD1. Trimming at V came to 7 bases and at J to 6 bases, leaving 9 bases not matched to a gene. There are 14 residues in the CDR3. The CDR3 DNA follows: TGTGCCAGCACCGAGGGGGCACGCGGCAATGAGCAGTTCTTC. This gives the protein CASTEGARGNEQFF.